The 24 T cell receptor beta chains in this list originate from one sample, sequenced in a study of OX40 agonist ivuxolimab in advanced cancers. Library preparation used the immunoSEQ multiplex PCR assay. What TCRdb holds here is the immuneACCESS table cut down to in-frame rearrangements. Part of the clones is not present; checked against another copy, under half of the missing clones reflect an unresolved V gene, and the others are unexplained. The sample has 75,000 to 100,000 clones on record, around 89% of them singletons. The ten largest clonotypes hold 10% of the sample. Specimen: CD4+ or CD8+ T cells sorted from blood, collected in a trial of the OX40 agonist ivuxolimab. Every receptor here comes from an adult with an advanced solid tumor such as melanoma, head and neck, liver or kidney cancer.

The chain combines TRBV27 with TRBJ2-2, with D possibly being TRBD1 (6 bases). CDR3 length equals 14 residues. Germline assignment: CDR1 MNHEY and CDR2 SMNVEV (reference sequence). The V end lost 6 bases, the J end lost 3 bases, and 11 bases lay between the germline ends. The DNA of the CDR3 is TGTGCCAGCAGAACCGACAGGTACACCGGGGAGCTGTTTTTT. Protein: CASRTDRYTGELFF.

The V and J genes are TRBV7-9 and TRBJ2-7; maybe TRBD2 (6 bases). The germline gives CDR1 SEHNR, CDR2 FQNEAQ (reference sequence). CDR3 length equals 13 residues. The V end was cut by 10 bases, the J end by 6 bases, with 19 bases between. CDR3 nucleotide sequence: TGTGCCATCACGGACGCTAGCGAGTTCGAGCAGTACTTC. Translation: CAITDASEFEQYF. The whole variable domain, remainder taken from reference TRBV7-9 and TRBJ2-7, is DTGVSQNPRHKITKRGQNVTFRCDPISEHNRLYWYRQTLGQGPEFLTYFQNEAQLEKSRLLSDRFSAERPKGSFSTLEIQRTEQGDSAMYLCAITDASEFEQYFGPGTRLTVT.

To note about this clone: Other DNA sequences from this sample encode an identical CDR3 as well. The V gene is TRBV28, the J gene TRBJ2-7; no clear D gene. From germline, CDR1 is MDHEN and CDR2 SYDVKM. V lost 5 bases, J lost 2 bases, and 4 bases lay in between. The length of the CDR3 is 11 residues. The CDR3 DNA sequence: TGTGCCAGCAGTCATACCTACGAGCAGTACTTC. Translating it yields CASSHTYEQYF.

This clone was observed a single time. The J gene is TRBJ2-3, the V gene TRBV5-4; 11 nucleotides match TRBD2. Looked up from germline, CDR1 is SGHNT and CDR2 is YYREEE (reference sequence). The CDR3 spans 20 residues. With 1 base clipped from V and 0 bases from J, the junction kept 13 bases outside the gene matches. CDR3 sequence: CASSLQTLAGGASSTDTQYF. CDR3 DNA: TGTGCCAGCAGCTTGCAGACTCTAGCGGGGGGCGCTTCTAGCACAGATACGCAGTATTTT. Based on the CDR3 plus reference TRBV5-4 and TRBJ2-3, the full variable domain is ETGVTQSPTHLIKTRGQQVTLRCSSQSGHNTVSWYQQALGQGPQFIFQYYREEENGRGNFPPRFSGLQFPNYSSELNVNALELDDSALYLCASSLQTLAGGASSTDTQYFGPGTRLTVL.

The chain's CDR3 is CASSWGTGNQPQHF. CDR3 DNA: TGCGCCAGCAGCTGGGGGACGGGAAATCAGCCCCAGCATTTT. The rearrangement joins TRBV5-1 to TRBJ1-5; D possibly corresponds to TRBD1 (5 bases). CDR3 size: 14 residues. Trimming removed 3 bases at V and 4 bases at J, with 11 bases between. The germline V gene has CDR1 SGHRS and CDR2 YFSETQ.

This chain connects TRBV19 to TRBJ1-6, with unresolved D. Per the germline V gene, CDR1 is LNHDA and CDR2 is SQIVND (reference sequence). The CDR3 covers 15 residues. V shed 2 bases and J shed 7 bases, with 12 bases lying between them. CDR3 sequence reads: CASSISRTGNSPLHF. The DNA for the CDR3 is TGTGCCAGTAGTATAAGTAGGACCGGCAATTCACCCCTCCACTTT.

The chain carries TRBV11-3 and TRBJ2-3; TRBD2 agrees at 10 bases. V was pared by 5 bases and J by 4 bases, with 3 bases of the junction left unmatched. The CDR3 totals 14 residues. Germline lookup yields CDR1 SGHNT and CDR2 YENEEA. In DNA form, the CDR3 reads TGTGCCAGCAGCCCCACTAGCGGGGCAGATACGCAGTATTTT. Its protein is CASSPTSGADTQYF.

This clone was seen just once. The chain is built from TRBV5-1 and TRBJ1-2; TRBD1 agrees at 7 bases. The CDR3 runs to 15 residues. Per germline, CDR1 SGHRS and CDR2 YFSETQ. V trimming: 3 bases; J trimming: 7 bases; junction bases outside the gene matches: 12. CDR3 in amino acids: CASSYQGGIQGGYTF. CDR3 bases: TGCGCCAGCAGCTACCAGGGGGGGATACAGGGTGGCTACACCTTC.

The rearrangement uses TRBV19 and TRBJ2-7; 9 bases align to TRBD2. CDR1 and CDR2 from the germline V gene are LNHDA and SQIVND (reference sequence). The CDR3 is 18 residues long. V shed 5 bases, J shed 1 base, and the junction held 15 bases outside the gene matches. The DNA for the CDR3 is TGTGCCAGTAGTCCACGAGGTAGCGGGAGTGGGTCTTCCTACGAGCAGTACTTC. It yields the protein CASSPRGSGSGSSYEQYF.

The gene calls are TRBV10-3 and TRBJ2-7; D unclear. Germline lookup yields CDR1 ENHRY and CDR2 SYGVKD. The CDR3 extends over 15 amino acids. V shed 6 bases and J shed 0 bases, with 15 bases lying between them. The CDR3 reads CAISSPDGSSYEQYF. The DNA for the CDR3 is TGTGCCATCAGCTCCCCGGACGGTAGCTCCTACGAGCAGTACTTC.

This chain joins TRBV6-6 and TRBJ2-7, with a possible D match to TRBD1 (5 bases). From germline, CDR1 is MNHNY and CDR2 SVGAGI (reference sequence). V lost 5 bases and J lost 1, with 9 bases in between. The CDR3 spans 13 residues. CDR3 sequence (DNA): TGTGCCAGCAGTCTGACAGATTCCTACGAGCAGTACTTC. Amino acid sequence: CASSLTDSYEQYF.

Only a few counts were recorded for this clone. V gene TRBV28 combines with J gene TRBJ1-5, with 7 bases lining up with TRBD1. The CDR3 is 15 amino acids. V was pared by 3 bases and J by 7 bases, with 9 bases of the junction left unmatched. In germline, CDR1 is MDHEN, CDR2 SYDVKM. CDR3 in DNA: TGTGCCAGCAGTTTGGGGGCAAACAGGGGCCAGCCCCAGCATTTT. Amino acid sequence: CASSLGANRGQPQHF.

The rearrangement joins TRBV12-5 to TRBJ1-1; TRBD1 agrees at 9 bases. V shed 0 bases and J 5 bases; nucleotides not matched to a gene: 7. This CDR3 is 16 amino acids long. Germline V gives CDR1 LGHNT, CDR2 FRNRAP. CDR3 sequence: CASGLVLDRGWTEAFF. CDR3 bases: TGTGCTAGTGGTTTGGTCCTGGACAGGGGATGGACTGAAGCTTTCTTT.

This rearrangement joins TRBV11-1 to TRBJ2-5; 13 bases are a match to TRBD2. This CDR3 region has 16 residues. Losses at the gene ends were 5 bases for V and 5 bases for J; bases not matched to a gene: 8. The germline V gene has CDR1 SGHAT and CDR2 FQDESV (reference sequence). The chain's CDR3 is CASSTTGTSGKETQYF. The CDR3 DNA sequence: TGTGCCAGCAGCACTACCGGGACTAGCGGGAAGGAGACCCAGTACTTC. Drawing the rest from reference TRBV11-1 and TRBJ2-5, the complete variable domain is EAEVAQSPRYKITEKSQAVAFWCDPISGHATLYWYRQILGQGPELLVQFQDESVVDDSQLPKDRFSAERLKGVDSTLKIQPAELGDSAMYLCASSTTGTSGKETQYFGPGTRLLVL.

The chain recombines TRBV7-8 with TRBJ1-1; no reliable D call. From germline, CDR1 is SGHVS and CDR2 FQNEAQ. The CDR3 runs to 12 residues. The V end lost 2 bases, the J end lost 6 bases, and 7 bases lay between the germline ends. CDR3 protein: CASSLIQSEAFF. DNA of the CDR3: TGTGCCAGCAGCTTAATACAGTCTGAAGCTTTCTTT.

The CDR3, as DNA: TGTGCCAGCAGTTTGGGACAGGACCCAAAGTACACCTTC. Encoded protein: CASSLGQDPKYTF. This rearrangement joins TRBV28 to TRBJ1-2; TRBD1 aligns across 8 bases. V dropped 3 bases and J dropped 11; count of bases not matched to a gene: 8. In germline, CDR1 is MDHEN, CDR2 SYDVKM. The CDR3 runs 13 residues.

This chain connects TRBV5-1 to TRBJ1-2; D possibly corresponds to TRBD1 (6 bases). Germline V gene lookup returns CDR1 SGHRS and CDR2 YFSETQ. This CDR3 is built from 15 residues. The V end was cut by 2 bases, the J end by 4 bases, with 15 bases between. The CDR3: CASSFSPGALYGYTF. For the CDR3, the DNA is TGCGCCAGCAGCTTCTCCCCGGGGGCCCTCTATGGCTACACCTTC.

This rearrangement joins TRBV15 to TRBJ2-4, with 7 bases fitting TRBD1. The CDR3 totals 17 residues. V shed 3 bases, J shed 1 base, and the junction held 9 bases outside the gene matches. Germline V gene lookup returns CDR1 LNHNV and CDR2 YYDKDF (reference sequence). The CDR3 loop reads CATSSSPQGLAKNIQYF. CDR3 in DNA: TGTGCCACCAGCAGTTCCCCACAGGGGTTGGCCAAAAACATTCAGTACTTC.

In this sample, this clone turned up once. This chain uses TRBV13 with TRBJ2-5; TRBD2 is a possible D gene (5 bases). Trimming left V 5 bases short and J 2 bases short, with 9 bases between. This CDR3 spans 13 amino acids. Germline lookup yields CDR1 PRHDT and CDR2 FYEKMQ (reference sequence). The CDR3 region has the DNA TGTGCCAGCAGCCTCGGACTTCAAGAGACCCAGTACTTC. Encoded protein: CASSLGLQETQYF.

As regards this clone: In the same sample, other DNA sequences code for this CDR3. The chain employs TRBV19 and TRBJ2-6, with unresolved D. The germline V gene encodes CDR1 LNHDA and CDR2 SQIVND (reference sequence). V was trimmed by 3 bases and J by 2 bases, leaving 8 bases between them. The CDR3 extends over 15 amino acids. CDR3 DNA: TGTGCCAGTAGTATTGGTGCGGCTGGGGCCAACGTCCTGACTTTC. Its protein product is CASSIGAAGANVLTF.

The chain uses TRBV29-1 and TRBJ2-1; 8 nucleotides line up with TRBD1. The J segment lost 0 bases and the V segment lost 6 bases, leaving 7 bases of the junction unmatched. From germline, CDR1 is SQVTM and CDR2 ANQGSEA. CDR3 length: 15 amino acids. The CDR3 nucleotides are TGCAGCGTCGGACAGGGATGGGGCTCCTACAATGAGCAGTTCTTC. Translating it yields CSVGQGWGSYNEQFF.

The genes are TRBV7-2 and TRBJ2-2; no clear D gene. This CDR3 contains 15 residues. Between the trimmed V and J ends, which lost 5 bases and 11 bases, there was a span of 21 bases. The V gene's germline CDR1 is SGHTA and CDR2 FQGNSA. Written as DNA, the CDR3 is TGTGCCAGCAGCCAAGATGGATTCACGGCTACTGAGCTGTTTTTT. This codes for CASSQDGFTATELFF.

The chain carries TRBV28 and TRBJ1-5, with D hard to call. The CDR3 is 14 residues long. CDR1 and CDR2 (germline): MDHEN, SYDVKM. Trimming stripped 10 bases from V and 2 bases from J, with 15 bases between. CDR3 in amino acids: CAIGLLAGNQPQHF. CDR3 nucleotides: TGTGCCATCGGACTTCTGGCGGGCAATCAGCCCCAGCATTTT. Complete variable domain (other parts from reference TRBV28 and TRBJ1-5): DVKVTQSSRYLVKRTGEKVFLECVQDMDHENMFWYRQDPGLGLRLIYFSYDVKMKEKGDIPEGYSVSREKKERFSLILESASTNQTSMYLCAIGLLAGNQPQHFGDGTRLSIL.

This chain joins TRBV10-2 and TRBJ2-7, with D uncertain. V was cut by 4 bases and J by 2 bases, with 6 bases left in between. The length of the CDR3 is 12 residues. Germline V gene sequence: CDR1 WSHSY, CDR2 SAAADI. CDR3 bases: TGCGCCAGCAGTGGGGTGACCTACGAGCAGTACTTC. Protein: CASSGVTYEQYF.